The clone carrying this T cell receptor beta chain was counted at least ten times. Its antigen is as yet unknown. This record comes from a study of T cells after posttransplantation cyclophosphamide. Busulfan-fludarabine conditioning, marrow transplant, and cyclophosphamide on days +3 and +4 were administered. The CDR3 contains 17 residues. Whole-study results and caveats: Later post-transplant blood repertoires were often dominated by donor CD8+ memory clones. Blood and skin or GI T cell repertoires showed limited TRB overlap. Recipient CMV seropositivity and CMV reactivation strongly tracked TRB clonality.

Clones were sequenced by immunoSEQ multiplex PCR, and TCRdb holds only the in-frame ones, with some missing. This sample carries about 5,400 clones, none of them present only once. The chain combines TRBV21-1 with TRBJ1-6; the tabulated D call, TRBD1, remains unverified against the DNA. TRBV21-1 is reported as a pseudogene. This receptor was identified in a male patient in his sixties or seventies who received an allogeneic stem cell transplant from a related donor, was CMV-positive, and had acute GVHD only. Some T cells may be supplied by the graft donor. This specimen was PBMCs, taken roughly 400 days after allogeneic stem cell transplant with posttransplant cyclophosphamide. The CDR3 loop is CASSKVGPGLSNSPLHF. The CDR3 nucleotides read TGTGCCAGCAGCAAAGTAGGGCCAGGGCTTAGTAATTCACCCCTCCACTTT.